The 32 T cell receptor beta chains below all came from one sample that was sequenced in a study of T-cell reconstitution after alpha-beta-depleted transplantation in children. The library targeted TCRbeta and was prepared with unique molecular identifiers. Using its own MiXCR run on the PCR reads, TCRdb lists one record per CDR3 protein. The table shows a few hundred thousand distinct CDR3 sequences, with 12% occurring only once. Sequenced material: PBMCs from the stem cell graft donor, taken from the stem cell graft. The receptors stem from a human donor who donated a stem cell graft to a child with combined immunodeficiency.

This clonotype has ten or more counts. The rearrangement uses TRBV28 and TRBJ1-1; a weak D match, TRBD1 (6 bases). The CDR3 length is 20 residues. Germline V gene data show CDR1 as MDHEN and CDR2 as SYDVKM. The V end lost 4 bases, the J end lost 1 base, and 28 bases lay between the germline ends. The CDR3 DNA is TGTGCCAGCAGTTCTATTGGACAGTGGTTTAGAGTCCGGGGGAACACTGAAGCTTTCTTT. Encoded protein: CASSSIGQWFRVRGNTEAFF.

This clonotype was recorded a few times. The V call is TRBV3-1, the J call TRBJ2-5; D may match TRBD1 or TRBD2 (5 bases each). The CDR3 sequence is 18 residues long. Trimming cost V 4 bases and J 4 bases, with 25 bases left between them. Germline V gene lookup returns CDR1 LGHDT and CDR2 YNNKEL (reference sequence). In DNA form, the CDR3 reads TGTGCCAGCAGCCCGATATCACCGGGTTCCACTAGGGGAGAGACCCAGTACTTC. This gives the protein CASSPISPGSTRGETQYF.

This clonotype was counted only a few times. The chain employs TRBV6-2 or TRBV6-3 and TRBJ1-1, with unresolved D. Trimming cost V 7 bases and J 5 bases, with 11 bases left between them. This CDR3 comprises 12 residues. The germline gives CDR1 MNHEY, CDR2 SVGEGT. The CDR3 reads CASKRMGTEAFF. CDR3 DNA: TGTGCCAGCAAGAGAATGGGGACTGAAGCTTTCTTT.

The chain links TRBV27 to TRBJ2-7; D uncertain. The V gene lost 4 bases and the J gene lost 4 bases, with 17 bases spanning the gap. This CDR3 has 15 residues. Germline CDR1 MNHEY, CDR2 SMNVEV (reference sequence). Here the CDR3 DNA reads TGTGCCAGCAGTTACGCCGCTACCCAGTTGTACGAGCAGTACTTC. Its translation: CASSYAATQLYEQYF.

This chain connects TRBV6-4 to TRBJ2-5, with 10 positions matching TRBD2. There are 16 residues in the CDR3. Germline loops: CDR1 MRHNA, CDR2 SNTAGT. V gave up 7 bases and J gave up 2 bases; unmatched junction bases: 10. The CDR3 reads CASIPPSGGHQETQYF. The CDR3 DNA is TGTGCCAGCATCCCCCCTAGCGGGGGACATCAAGAGACCCAGTACTTC.

The V call is TRBV7-9, the J call TRBJ1-1, with no clear D. Per germline, CDR1 SEHNR and CDR2 FQNEAQ (reference sequence). The CDR3 has 12 amino acids. Trimming removed 1 base from V and 11 bases from J, with 11 bases in between. DNA of the CDR3: TGTGCCAGCAGCTTAGGATCCGAGAAGGCTTTCTTT. This gives the protein CASSLGSEKAFF.

This clonotype was seen a handful of times. The rearrangement uses TRBV5-1 and TRBJ2-7, with a possible D match to TRBD2 (5 bases). Germline V gives CDR1 SGHRS, CDR2 YFSETQ. This CDR3 spans 12 amino acids. The CDR3 protein is CARLRHHYEQYF. Here the CDR3 DNA reads TGCGCTCGACTAAGGCACCACTACGAGCAGTACTTC.

The chain is built from TRBV6-5 and TRBJ2-1; 10 positions match TRBD1. The CDR3 is 16 amino acids. After removal of 2 bases from V and 7 bases from J, the junction contained 8 bases not matched to a gene. Germline CDR1 reads MNHEY; CDR2 reads SVGAGI. CDR3 in DNA: TGTGCCAGCAGTTACGGGGACAGGGGAATGGAAAATGAGCAGTTCTTC. This codes for CASSYGDRGMENEQFF.

The rearrangement joins TRBV28 to TRBJ1-6, with D maybe TRBD1 (6 bases). Trimming shortened V by 6 bases and J by 0 bases, and 12 bases separated the two germline ends. The length of the CDR3 is 16 residues. Germline loops: CDR1 MDHEN, CDR2 SYDVKM. The CDR3 loop reads CASRIEGGSYNSPLHF. The CDR3 nucleotides are TGTGCCAGCAGGATAGAAGGGGGCTCCTATAATTCACCCCTCCACTTT.

In its sample, this clonotype was seen many times. This chain joins TRBV6-1 and TRBJ2-7, with D uncertain. From germline, CDR1 is MNHNS and CDR2 SASEGT. The CDR3 loop spans 15 amino acids. V dropped 7 bases and J dropped 2 bases, with 18 bases sitting between them. CDR3: CASTPVVVDPYEQYF. The CDR3 coding sequence is TGTGCCAGCACCCCCGTTGTTGTGGACCCCTACGAGCAGTACTTC.

This clonotype was seen many times. This sequence joins TRBV10-3 and TRBJ2-5; TRBD2 matches at 7 bases. The CDR3 loop spans 13 amino acids. CDR1 is ENHRY and CDR2 is SYGVKD in the germline V gene. With 7 bases clipped from V and 3 bases from J, the junction kept 5 bases outside the gene matches. CDR3 coding DNA: TGTGCCATCACGGGGGGTTCAGAAGAGACCCAGTACTTC. Translation: CAITGGSEETQYF.

In this sample, this clonotype turned up a few times. This rearrangement joins TRBV12-3 or TRBV12-4 to TRBJ1-2, with 12 bases identical to TRBD1. The CDR3 has 16 residues. V lost 4 bases to trimming and J lost 8 bases; unmatched junction nucleotides: 11. In DNA form, the CDR3 reads TGTGCCAGCAGTTCTCTTTCGGGACAGGGGGCAAAGGGCTACACCTTC. The encoded protein is CASSSLSGQGAKGYTF.

This clonotype has at least ten counts. The chain links TRBV12-3 or TRBV12-4 to TRBJ2-1; D might be TRBD2 (5 bases). The CDR3 is 15 amino acids. Between the trimmed V and J ends, which lost 8 bases and 2 bases, there was a span of 16 bases. The CDR3 here is CASGRGRTPYNEQFF. The CDR3 DNA sequence: TGTGCCAGCGGTCGGGGTAGGACGCCCTACAATGAGCAGTTCTTC.

This clonotype showed up just a few times. The rearrangement links TRBV5-1 to TRBJ2-7; no definite D call. Trimming shortened V by 0 bases and J by 6 bases, and 7 bases separated the two germline ends. The CDR3 runs to 12 residues. Per germline, CDR1 SGHRS and CDR2 YFSETQ. In DNA, the CDR3 is TGCGCCAGCAGCTTGGAAGGACCCGAGCAGTACTTC. Its protein is CASSLEGPEQYF. Complete variable domain (other parts from reference TRBV5-1 and TRBJ2-7): KAGVTQTPRYLIKTRGQQVTLSCSPISGHRSVSWYQQTPGQGLQFLFEYFSETQRNKGNFPGRFSGRQFSNSRSEMNVSTLELGDSALYLCASSLEGPEQYFGPGTRLTVT.

This clonotype showed up many times. This chain connects TRBV7-8 to TRBJ2-1; D unresolved. The CDR3 sequence is 14 residues long. Germline V gene sequence: CDR1 SGHVS, CDR2 FQNEAQ. The V and J ends lost 1 base and 2 bases respectively, with 6 bases between them. The CDR3 DNA reads TGTGCCAGCAGCTTAGACCCCGCCTACAATGAGCAGTTCTTC. Translation: CASSLDPAYNEQFF.

The chain links TRBV5-1 to TRBJ1-6; TRBD1 agrees at 7 bases. The ends lost 0 bases at V and 9 bases at J; junction bases unmatched: 3. Germline V gives CDR1 SGHRS, CDR2 YFSETQ. The CDR3 runs 14 residues. CDR3 residues: CASSLEQGVSPLHF. The DNA of the CDR3 is TGCGCCAGCAGCTTGGAGCAGGGGGTTTCACCCCTCCACTTT. The full variable domain, in which reference TRBV5-1 and TRBJ1-6 provide the parts outside the CDR3, is KAGVTQTPRYLIKTRGQQVTLSCSPISGHRSVSWYQQTPGQGLQFLFEYFSETQRNKGNFPGRFSGRQFSNSRSEMNVSTLELGDSALYLCASSLEQGVSPLHFGNGTRLTVT.

The chain uses TRBV6-5 and TRBJ1-2, with TRBD1 as a possible D gene (5 bases). Trimming took off 8 bases at V and 2 bases at J, with 12 bases between the two ends. The CDR3 consists of 13 residues. Germline V CDR1 and CDR2: MNHEY, SVGAGI. CDR3 DNA sequence: TGTGCCAGCCGTAGGGCAGGGAACTATGGCTACACCTTC. Its translation: CASRRAGNYGYTF.

This clonotype was seen a handful of times. The rearrangement joins TRBV15 to TRBJ2-1; unclear D gene. Trimming removed 0 bases from V and 5 bases from J, with 11 bases in between. Germline assignment: CDR1 LNHNV and CDR2 YYDKDF (reference sequence). The CDR3 is 15 amino acids. CDR3 bases: TGTGCCACCAGCAGAGATCTAGGGATCCACAATGAGCAGTTCTTC. Amino acids: CATSRDLGIHNEQFF.

The sample holds a few counts of this clonotype. The chain combines TRBV18 with TRBJ2-1; 8 positions agree with TRBD1. The CDR3 is 12 amino acids. The germline V gene encodes CDR1 KGHSH and CDR2 LQKENI. The junction had 4 bases not matched to a gene; V was cut back by 5 bases and J by 10 bases. CDR3 in DNA: TGTGCCAGCTCAACCCGGACAGGGGAGCAGTTCTTC. Amino acid sequence: CASSTRTGEQFF.

This clonotype was recorded once. The chain carries TRBV30 and TRBJ2-3, with 8 bases that match TRBD2. Trimming at V came to 0 bases and at J to 4 bases, leaving 3 bases not matched to a gene. The CDR3 consists of 14 residues. Per the germline V gene, CDR1 is GTSNPN and CDR2 is SVGIG (reference sequence). The CDR3 bases are TGTGCCTGGAGTGTCCGGGAGGGGTCAGATACGCAGTATTTT. Translation gives CAWSVREGSDTQYF.

The chain has TRBV7-9 and TRBJ2-2; D remains unclear. Germline CDR1 is SEHNR and CDR2 is FQNEAQ (reference sequence). The length of the CDR3 is 16 residues. V lost 1 base and J 0 bases, leaving 9 bases between the germline ends. For the CDR3, the DNA is TGTGCCAGCAGCTTAGGAGTTTACGCGAACACCGGGGAGCTGTTTTTT. This sequence encodes CASSLGVYANTGELFF.

This clonotype was counted a few times. The chain joins TRBV19 to TRBJ2-7; 11 nucleotides align to TRBD1. The CDR3 runs 17 residues. CDR1 is LNHDA and CDR2 is SQIVND in the germline V gene (reference sequence). V lost 5 bases and J lost 6; bases outside the gene matches: 15. CDR3 amino acids: CASSQIPRTGGRTEQYF. The CDR3 coding sequence is TGTGCCAGTAGTCAAATCCCCCGGACAGGGGGCCGGACCGAGCAGTACTTC.

This clonotype showed up many times. This chain joins TRBV7-3 and TRBJ1-1; TRBD1 aligns across 9 bases. This CDR3 spans 13 amino acids. The germline V gene has CDR1 SGHTA and CDR2 FQGTGA. With 3 bases clipped from V and 5 bases from J, the junction kept 1 base outside the gene matches. DNA for the CDR3: TGTGCCAGCAGCTTTGGACAGGGGACTGAAGCTTTCTTT. Protein sequence: CASSFGQGTEAFF. Variable domain in full (rest from reference TRBV7-3 and TRBJ1-1): GAGVSQTPSNKVTEKGKYVELRCDPISGHTALYWYRQSLGQGPEFLIYFQGTGAADDSGLPNDRFFAVRPEGSVSTLKIQRTERGDSAVYLCASSFGQGTEAFFGQGTRLTVV.

There are a few counts of this clonotype. The rearrangement joins TRBV13 to TRBJ2-1; 9 bases are shared with TRBD2. Unmatched junction bases numbered 6, after V lost 5 bases and J lost 4 bases. The CDR3 is made up of 15 amino acids. Germline CDR1 is PRHDT and CDR2 is FYEKMQ (reference sequence). The CDR3 DNA reads TGTGCCAGCAGCCCCGGGACTAGCAATTACAATGAGCAGTTCTTC. Encoded protein: CASSPGTSNYNEQFF.

This clonotype came up many times. The CDR3, as DNA: TGTGCCAGCAGCCCGGGACTAGCGATGTGGGAGCAGTACTTC. The encoded protein is CASSPGLAMWEQYF. V gene TRBV5-5 combines with J gene TRBJ2-7; TRBD2 agrees at 10 bases. Germline V gene data show CDR1 as SGHKS and CDR2 as YYEKEE (reference sequence). The CDR3 is 14 amino acids. J lost 7 bases, V lost 4 bases, and 8 bases had no gene match.

On this clonotype itself: The conserved phenylalanine or tryptophan normally closing the CDR3 is absent here, so this likely arose from a read error. The chain carries TRBV6-1 and TRBJ1-5, with 8 positions matching TRBD1. CDR3 length: 12 residues. CDR1 is MNHNS and CDR2 is SASEGT in the germline V gene. Trimming took 11 bases from V and 4 from J; bases not matched to a gene: 4. In DNA form, the CDR3 reads TGTGCCTTGGGACAGGCGAATCAGCCCCAGCATTGT. It specifies CALGQANQPQHC.

The chain uses TRBV5-1 and TRBJ2-1, with 8 bases fitting TRBD1. Per germline, CDR1 SGHRS and CDR2 YFSETQ. J gave up 9 bases and V 2 bases, and 13 bases lay outside the gene matches. The CDR3 runs 16 residues. CDR3 residues: CASSFLGTGQASEQFF. In nucleotides, the CDR3 is TGCGCCAGCAGCTTCTTAGGGACAGGCCAGGCCAGTGAGCAGTTCTTC. The full variable domain, in which reference TRBV5-1 and TRBJ2-1 provide the parts outside the CDR3, is KAGVTQTPRYLIKTRGQQVTLSCSPISGHRSVSWYQQTPGQGLQFLFEYFSETQRNKGNFPGRFSGRQFSNSRSEMNVSTLELGDSALYLCASSFLGTGQASEQFFGPGTRLTVL.

This clonotype was seen only a few times. This chain links TRBV6-1 with TRBJ1-5; 9 bases line up with TRBD1. J gave up 7 bases and V 10 bases, and 11 bases lay outside the gene matches. The germline V gene has CDR1 MNHNS and CDR2 SASEGT. This CDR3 contains 14 residues. The CDR3 loop is CAIRGGTGNQPQHF. CDR3 DNA: TGTGCCATCAGGGGAGGGACAGGGAACCAGCCCCAGCATTTT.

The chain links TRBV7-3 to TRBJ2-2; TRBD1 is a possible D gene (5 bases). Germline V gives CDR1 SGHTA, CDR2 FQGTGA. The germline V and J ends were trimmed by 4 bases and 5 bases, with 11 bases remaining between them. The CDR3 runs to 14 residues. The CDR3 region is CASSSYKGTGELFF. As DNA, the CDR3 is TGTGCCAGCAGCTCCTACAAGGGGACCGGGGAGCTGTTTTTT.

This clonotype was detected many times. The chain joins TRBV12-3 or TRBV12-4 to TRBJ2-4; possible D gene TRBD1, 6 bases. CDR3 length: 14 amino acids. V was shortened by 6 bases and J by 8 bases, with 17 bases between the two germline ends. The CDR3: CASRYNQGSDIQYF. CDR3 coding DNA: TGTGCCAGCAGATACAACCAGGGGTCAGACATTCAGTACTTC.

This clonotype occurred many times. The chain uses TRBV12-5 and TRBJ1-1; D uncertain. The germline V gene encodes CDR1 LGHNT and CDR2 FRNRAP. The CDR3 totals 12 residues. V was pared by 2 bases and J by 1 base, with 2 bases between. As DNA, the CDR3 is TGTGCTAGTGGTTTGAGGAACACTGAAGCTTTCTTT. Its translation: CASGLRNTEAFF.

This clonotype was found a few times. The V and J genes are TRBV9 and TRBJ2-3; D gene unclear. From germline, CDR1 is SGDLS and CDR2 YYNGEE. V gave up 2 bases and J gave up 2 bases, with 12 bases separating them. The CDR3 is 15 amino acids. As DNA, the CDR3 is TGTGCCAGCAGCGTTTTGTTGGGTAACACAGATACGCAGTATTTT. Amino acids: CASSVLLGNTDTQYF. Looking up the rest from reference TRBV9 and TRBJ2-3 gives the full variable domain: DSGVTQTPKHLITATGQRVTLRCSPRSGDLSVYWYQQSLDQGLQFLIQYYNGEERAKGNILERFSAQQFPDLHSELNLSSLELGDSALYFCASSVLLGNTDTQYFGPGTRLTVL.